This T cell receptor (beta chain) stems from a study of shared clonotypes between healthy human individuals. Points on this clone: The antigen remains undetermined.

Regarding the study as a whole: Rarefaction showed that sequencing of sorted subsets was incomplete (despite large depth). Generally, estimated richness proved larger in naive subsets than it did in memory subsets. Generation probabilities were higher for clonotypes shared across all four sorted-subset donors than for unshared ones.

The CD4+ fraction was divided into a CD45RA+ naive subset and a CD45RA-negative memory subset. TCRdb's copy holds only in-frame clones and misses some; the assay was immunoSEQ multiplex PCR. The sample records some 2.1 million clones, approximately 95% being singletons. The TCR comes from a man aged 18 to 29 in good health. Material for sequencing was naive CD4+ T cells sorted from blood. Subset denoted: CD45RA+ positively selected.

The CDR3 region is CASSKVGGALSAFF. The CDR3 nucleotides are TGTGCCAGCAGTAAGGTAGGGGGGGCGCTCTCAGCTTTCTTT. J is TRBJ1-1 and V is TRBV28, with D possibly being TRBD1 (6 bases). CDR1 is MDHEN, CDR2 SYDVKM, per germline. The V and J ends lost 5 bases and 10 bases respectively, with 20 bases between them. The CDR3 has 14 amino acids.